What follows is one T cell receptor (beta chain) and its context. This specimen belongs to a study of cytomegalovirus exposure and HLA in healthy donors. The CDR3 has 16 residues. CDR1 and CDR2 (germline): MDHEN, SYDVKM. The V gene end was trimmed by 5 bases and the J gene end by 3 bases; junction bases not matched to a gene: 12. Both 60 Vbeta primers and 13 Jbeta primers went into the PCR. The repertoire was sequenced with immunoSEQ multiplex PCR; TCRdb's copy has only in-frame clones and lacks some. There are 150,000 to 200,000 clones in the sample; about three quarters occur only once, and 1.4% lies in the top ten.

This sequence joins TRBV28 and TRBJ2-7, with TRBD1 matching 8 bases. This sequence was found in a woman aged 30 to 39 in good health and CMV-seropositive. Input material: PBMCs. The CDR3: CASSPSGQGGFYEQYF. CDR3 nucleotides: TGTGCCAGCAGTCCCTCAGGACAGGGCGGATTCTACGAGCAGTACTTC.